Listed below are T cell receptor beta chains from one sample, sequenced in a study of blood T cells in healthy people across ages. One entry per CDR3 protein, called by TCRdb with MiXCR from the 5' RACE reads. The data show about 1.6 million distinct CDR3 sequences, roughly a third seen once. The source material was blood. The receptors originated from a woman under 40 in good health. The CDR3 runs from the conserved cysteine through the conserved F or W. A D gene is named only where the DNA matches it firmly. Clone size is shown for a subset of rows, as once, few, many or a class of expanded clone.

J gene | V gene | D gene | CDR3 length | clone size | CDR3 protein | CDR3 DNA
TRBJ2-3 | TRBV27 | TRBD2 | 18 | . | CASSSLSLAGVDTDTQYF | TGTGCCAGCAGTTCCCTGTCTTTAGCGGGAGTGGACACAGATACGCAGTATTTT
TRBJ1-2 | TRBV7-9 | . | 14 | . | CASSLTGLVYGYTF | TGTGCCAGCAGCTTAACAGGGCTTGTATATGGCTACACCTTC
TRBJ2-3 | TRBV29-1 | TRBD2 | 15 | few | CSVFGLAGGHDTQYF | TGCAGCGTTTTCGGACTAGCGGGGGGGCATGATACGCAGTATTTT
TRBJ2-1 | TRBV15 | TRBD2 | 16 | . | CATSGTSGPTYNEQFF | TGTGCCACCAGCGGTACTAGCGGCCCAACCTACAATGAGCAGTTCTTC
TRBJ2-5 | TRBV7-2 | . | 16 | few | CASSPTGPGAGETQYF | TGTGCCAGCAGCCCGACTGGCCCGGGGGCAGGAGAGACCCAGTACTTC
TRBJ2-5 | TRBV14 | . | 12 | few | CASSQASFKQYF | TGTGCCAGCAGCCAAGCGTCGTTCAAGCAGTACTTC
TRBJ1-1 | TRBV10-3 | TRBD1 | 15 | . | CAIRPGQGANTEAFF | TGTGCCATCAGGCCGGGACAGGGGGCGAATACTGAAGCTTTCTTT
TRBJ2-3 | TRBV3-1 | . | 13 | many | CASSPGAPDTQYF | TGTGCCAGCAGCCCCGGGGCCCCAGATACGCAGTATTTT
TRBJ2-3 | TRBV20-1 | TRBD2 | 15 | . | CSARRLAGGSDTQYF | TGCAGTGCTAGAAGACTAGCGGGGGGGTCAGATACGCAGTATTTT
TRBJ2-3 | TRBV7-6 | TRBD2 | 16 | . | CTSSLAAGEHTDTQYF | TGTACCAGCAGCTTGGCAGCGGGAGAACACACAGATACGCAGTATTTT
TRBJ2-2 | TRBV24-1 | TRBD1 | 18 | once | CATSDLSGQGANTGELFF | TGTGCCACCAGTGATTTGTCGGGACAGGGCGCGAACACCGGGGAGCTGTTTTTT
TRBJ2-5 | TRBV7-2 | TRBD2 | 15 | many | CASSSLAGHQETQYF | TGTGCCAGCAGCTCTCTAGCGGGACATCAAGAGACCCAGTACTTC
TRBJ2-2 | TRBV20-1 | . | 14 | . | CSASQQGGTGELFF | TGCAGTGCTAGCCAGCAGGGCGGCACCGGGGAGCTGTTTTTT
TRBJ2-1 | TRBV6-5 | TRBD2 | 18 | . | CASSYPRGLAASYNEQFF | TGTGCCAGCAGTTACCCAAGAGGACTAGCGGCCTCCTACAATGAGCAGTTCTTC
TRBJ2-6 | TRBV19 | . | 13 | few | CASEMLGANVLTF | TGTGCCAGTGAGATGTTAGGGGCCAACGTCCTGACTTTC
TRBJ1-2 | TRBV16 | . | 13 | . | CASSQFPDYGYTF | TGTGCCAGCAGCCAATTCCCCGACTATGGCTACACCTTC
TRBJ2-3 | TRBV7-9 | TRBD2 | 16 | few | CASSLGLAGFTDTQYF | TGTGCCAGCAGCTTGGGGCTAGCGGGGTTCACAGATACGCAGTATTTT
TRBJ1-2 | TRBV20-1 | TRBD1 | 13 | few | CSAPKDRVYGYTF | TGCAGTGCTCCGAAGGACAGGGTCTATGGCTACACCTTC
TRBJ2-7 | TRBV27 | TRBD1 | 16 | . | CASSPRTGGPSYEQYF | TGTGCCAGCAGTCCCCGGACAGGGGGGCCGTCCTACGAGCAGTACTTC
TRBJ2-3 | TRBV6-5 | TRBD1 | 13 | . | CASSYDRADTQYF | TGTGCCAGCAGCTACGACAGGGCGGATACGCAGTATTTT
TRBJ2-1 | TRBV20-1 | . | 15 | . | CSARRREESYNEQFF | TGCAGTGCCCGCCGGCGGGAAGAGTCCTACAATGAGCAGTTCTTC
TRBJ1-1 | TRBV7-9 | . | 13 | few | CASSLGVGGEAFF | TGTGCCAGCAGCTTAGGAGTTGGAGGGGAAGCTTTCTTT
TRBJ2-5 | TRBV15 | . | 13 | . | CATSTTTQETQYF | TGTGCCACCAGCACCACGACACAAGAGACCCAGTACTTC
TRBJ2-7 | TRBV29-1 | TRBD2 | 16 | few | CSVVILAGEVPYEQYF | TGCAGCGTTGTCATCCTAGCGGGGGAGGTTCCCTACGAGCAGTACTTC
TRBJ2-7 | TRBV12-3/TRBV12-4 | TRBD1 | 19 | few | CASSLFSDERDRPYSEQYF | TGTGCCAGCAGTTTATTTTCCGACGAAAGGGACAGACCCTACTCCGAGCAGTACTTC
TRBJ1-2 | TRBV20-1 | TRBD1 | 12 | . | CSARDRVDGYTF | TGCAGTGCTAGGGACAGGGTGGATGGCTACACCTTC
TRBJ2-3 | TRBV9 | TRBD2 | 16 | . | CASSLSSGGMTDTQYF | TGTGCCAGCAGCTTGAGTAGCGGGGGGATGACAGATACGCAGTATTTT
TRBJ2-1 | TRBV5-1 | TRBD2 | 17 | few | CASSSGLAGGVGNEQFF | TGCGCCAGCAGCTCGGGACTAGCGGGAGGAGTTGGCAATGAGCAGTTCTTC
TRBJ2-7 | TRBV27 | . | 14 | few | CASSLGVIANEQYF | TGTGCCAGCAGCCTAGGGGTTATAGCGAACGAGCAGTACTTC
TRBJ2-7 | TRBV2 | . | 14 | . | CATSFGTNLYEQYF | TGTGCCACCTCATTCGGTACCAACCTCTACGAGCAGTACTTC
TRBJ2-1 | TRBV4-1 | TRBD2 | 16 | few | CASSLPGPGGPNEQFF | TGCGCCAGCAGCCTACCCGGGCCGGGGGGGCCCAATGAGCAGTTCTTC
TRBJ1-2 | TRBV7-9 | . | 14 | few | CASSLGLQPYGYTF | TGTGCCAGCAGCTTAGGTCTCCAGCCGTATGGCTACACCTTC
TRBJ2-1 | TRBV5-5 | . | 11 | . | CASSLTLEQFF | TGTGCCAGCAGCTTGACGCTAGAGCAGTTCTTC
TRBJ2-7 | TRBV5-5 | TRBD1 | 16 | few | CASSRAGDRASYEQYF | TGTGCCAGCAGCCGTGCCGGGGACAGGGCTTCCTACGAGCAGTACTTC
TRBJ2-7 | TRBV14 | . | 13 | . | CASSLYRGDEQYF | TGTGCCAGCAGCCTCTACAGAGGCGACGAGCAGTACTTC
TRBJ2-7 | TRBV9 | . | 14 | many | CASSPWALRGEQYF | TGTGCCAGCAGCCCTTGGGCTCTCCGTGGGGAGCAGTACTTC
TRBJ1-1 | TRBV10-3 | . | 13 | many | CAISVQLNTEAFF | TGTGCCATCAGTGTACAGCTGAACACTGAAGCTTTCTTT
TRBJ2-3 | TRBV6-6 | TRBD2 | 15 | . | CASSYLAGVQDTQYF | TGTGCCAGCAGTTACCTAGCGGGGGTCCAAGATACGCAGTATTTT
TRBJ2-1 | TRBV7-8 | . | 16 | . | CAGSLDRLGGVLKQFF | TGTGCCGGCAGTTTAGATCGGCTAGGGGGAGTACTAAAGCAGTTCTTC
TRBJ2-3 | TRBV13 | . | 15 | . | CASINLAQSTDTQYF | TGTGCCAGCATAAATCTGGCGCAAAGCACAGATACGCAGTATTTT
TRBJ2-3 | TRBV28 | . | 15 | . | CASTSSGDSTDTQYF | TGTGCCAGCACCTCCTCGGGGGATAGCACAGATACGCAGTATTTT
TRBJ1-2 | TRBV27 | . | 14 | . | CASSLSSGNHGYTF | TGTGCCAGCAGTTTATCGTCAGGTAATCATGGCTACACCTTC
TRBJ1-2 | TRBV5-1 | TRBD1 | 18 | . | CASSPPTGTDKFNYGYTF | TGCGCCAGCAGCCCCCCGACCGGGACAGATAAATTTAACTATGGCTACACCTTC
TRBJ2-7 | TRBV6-1 | . | 14 | few | CASSESSRIYEQYF | TGTGCCAGCAGTGAATCAAGCAGGATCTACGAGCAGTACTTC
TRBJ1-2 | TRBV5-1 | TRBD1 | 14 | . | CASSLQQGAGGYTF | TGCGCCAGCAGCTTGCAGCAGGGGGCCGGGGGCTACACCTTC
TRBJ2-6 | TRBV7-9 | . | 15 | few | CASSLKVAGANVLTF | TGTGCCAGCAGCTTGAAAGTCGCTGGGGCCAACGTCCTGACTTTC
TRBJ2-1 | TRBV4-2 | . | 14 | . | CASSRYVSYNEQFF | TGTGCCAGCAGCCGCTACGTAAGCTACAATGAGCAGTTCTTC
TRBJ2-3 | TRBV7-2 | . | 14 | . | CASRHSGTTDTQYF | TGTGCCAGCAGGCACTCAGGGACCACAGATACGCAGTATTTT
TRBJ2-7 | TRBV4-1 | TRBD2 | 20 | few | CASSQAAPRKLAGGPDEQYF | TGCGCCAGCAGCCAAGCAGCACCCCGCAAGTTAGCGGGGGGGCCGGACGAGCAGTACTTC
TRBJ2-5 | TRBV4-1 | . | 15 | many | CASSQELGLAETQYF | TGCGCCAGCAGCCAAGAATTAGGTCTCGCGGAGACCCAGTACTTC
TRBJ2-1 | TRBV29-1 | . | 12 | . | CSAGKGGDEQFF | TGCAGCGCTGGAAAGGGTGGTGATGAGCAGTTCTTC
TRBJ2-5 | TRBV3-1 | . | 18 | . | CASSQVGQGLGLQETQYF | TGTGCCAGCAGCCAAGTCGGGCAGGGATTGGGCCTCCAAGAGACCCAGTACTTC
TRBJ2-1 | TRBV6-1 | . | 15 | . | CASSERVASYNEQFF | TGTGCCAGCAGTGAAAGGGTGGCGTCCTACAATGAGCAGTTCTTC
TRBJ2-5 | TRBV2 | TRBD2 | 15 | once | CAASPLAGVQETQYF | TGTGCCGCCTCGCCCCTAGCGGGAGTGCAAGAGACCCAGTACTTC
TRBJ1-2 | TRBV29-1 | . | 15 | . | CSARYRTQTNYGYTF | TGCAGCGCACGCTATCGGACACAGACAAACTATGGCTACACCTTC
TRBJ2-1 | TRBV4-1 | . | 15 | . | CASSQEGNSYSEQFF | TGCGCCAGCAGCCAAGAAGGGAACAGCTACAGTGAGCAGTTCTTC
TRBJ2-2 | TRBV5-4 | TRBD2 | 17 | . | CASHSLVGLAETGELFF | TGTGCCAGTCATAGTCTCGTTGGACTAGCAGAGACCGGGGAGCTGTTTTTT
TRBJ2-7 | TRBV20-1 | TRBD2 | 14 | . | CSASQTSGGGPQYF | TGCAGTGCTAGCCAGACTAGCGGGGGGGGGCCCCAGTACTTC
TRBJ1-1 | TRBV2 | . | 13 | . | CASSPDVLGEAFF | TGTGCCAGCAGTCCGGACGTCCTCGGGGAAGCTTTCTTT